This TCR beta chain was identified during a study of blood T cell repertoires in COVID-19. Looking at the study overall: Samples taken during acute and convalescent COVID-19 were collected in the United States, Italy and Spain. PBMCs, B-cell-depleted T cells, or T cells were the source of the cDNA or gDNA that made up the material.

Trimming took 2 bases from V and 4 from J, leaving 17 bases between them. From germline, CDR1 is MNHEY and CDR2 SMNVEV (reference sequence). CDR3 length equals 16 residues. As originally analysed: For nucleated cells, counts were estimated from reference gene primer amplification. TCRdb keeps only in-frame clones here, not all; method: immunoSEQ multiplex PCR. For V, J and clone size, that table is used; D and trimming come from the DNA. The table has 60,000 to 95,000 clones, more than 75% seen once. V and J are TRBV27 and TRBJ1-1; D might be TRBD1 (5 bases). The receptor was isolated from a human donor in a cohort sampled during active COVID-19. The source material was peripheral blood. The CDR3 sequence is CASSLARDSRATEAFF. CDR3 nucleotides: TGTGCCAGCAGTTTAGCTCGTGATTCCAGGGCCACTGAAGCTTTCTTT.